This TCR beta chain was identified in a study of OX40 agonist ivuxolimab in advanced cancers. Overall study: Of mixed ages from about 23 to 85 and averaging roughly 64 years, the group was approximately 84% male. Study conclusions and caveats: Nonresponders, in some cases, also had low normalized T-cell clonal expansion.

This CDR3 is 13 amino acids long. Per the germline V gene, CDR1 is SGHTS and CDR2 is YDEGEE. The V gene lost 4 bases and the J gene lost 3 bases, with 10 bases spanning the gap. The repertoire was sequenced with immunoSEQ multiplex PCR; TCRdb's copy has only in-frame clones and lacks some. The sample has 25,000 to 35,000 clones; approximately 88% are singletons. To note about this clone: The antigen is not known.

The sequence came from an adult with an advanced solid tumor such as melanoma, head and neck, liver or kidney cancer. The specimen comprised CD4+ or CD8+ T cells sorted from blood, sampled in a trial of the OX40 agonist ivuxolimab. The chain uses TRBV5-8 and TRBJ1-2; D is perhaps TRBD1 (6 bases). CDR3 coding DNA: TGTGCCAGCAGCCAAACAGGGTACTATGGCTACACCTTC. Translating gives CASSQTGYYGYTF.